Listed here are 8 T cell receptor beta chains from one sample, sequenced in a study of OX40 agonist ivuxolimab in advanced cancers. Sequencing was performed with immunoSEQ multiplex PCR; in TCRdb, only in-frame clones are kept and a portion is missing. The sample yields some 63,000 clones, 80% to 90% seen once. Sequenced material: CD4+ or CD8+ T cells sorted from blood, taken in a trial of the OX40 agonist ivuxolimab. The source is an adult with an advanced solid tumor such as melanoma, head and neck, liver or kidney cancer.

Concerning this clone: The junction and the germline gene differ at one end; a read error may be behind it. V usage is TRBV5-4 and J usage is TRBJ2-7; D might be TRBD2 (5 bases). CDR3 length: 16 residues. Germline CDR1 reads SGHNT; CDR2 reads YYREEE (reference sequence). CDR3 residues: CASSLGPDGADYEQYF. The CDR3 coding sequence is TGTGCCAGCAGTTTGGGTCCCGACGGAGCGGATTACGAGCAGTACTTC.

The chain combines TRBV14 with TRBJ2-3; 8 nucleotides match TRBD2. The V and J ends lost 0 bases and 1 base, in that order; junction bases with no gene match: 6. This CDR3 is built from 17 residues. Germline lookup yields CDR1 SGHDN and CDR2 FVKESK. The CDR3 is CASSQDLFSGGTDTQYF. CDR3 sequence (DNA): TGTGCCAGCAGCCAAGATCTATTTAGCGGGGGCACAGATACGCAGTATTTT.

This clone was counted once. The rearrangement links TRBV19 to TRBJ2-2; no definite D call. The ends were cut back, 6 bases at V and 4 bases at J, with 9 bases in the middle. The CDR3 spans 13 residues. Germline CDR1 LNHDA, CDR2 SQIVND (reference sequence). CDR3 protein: CASSMSTTGELFF. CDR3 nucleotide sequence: TGTGCCAGTAGCATGAGCACCACCGGGGAGCTGTTTTTT.

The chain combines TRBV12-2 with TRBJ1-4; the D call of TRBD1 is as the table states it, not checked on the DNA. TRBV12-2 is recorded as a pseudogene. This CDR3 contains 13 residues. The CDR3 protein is CASRLRPREKLFF. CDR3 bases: TGTGCAAGTCGCTTACGTCCCAGGGAAAAACTGTTTTTT.

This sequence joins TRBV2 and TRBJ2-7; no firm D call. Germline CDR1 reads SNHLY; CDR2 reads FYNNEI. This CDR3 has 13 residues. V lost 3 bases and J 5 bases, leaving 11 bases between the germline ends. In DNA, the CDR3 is TGTGCCAGCAGTGACAGGATCTTCGACGAGCAGTACTTC. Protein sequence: CASSDRIFDEQYF.

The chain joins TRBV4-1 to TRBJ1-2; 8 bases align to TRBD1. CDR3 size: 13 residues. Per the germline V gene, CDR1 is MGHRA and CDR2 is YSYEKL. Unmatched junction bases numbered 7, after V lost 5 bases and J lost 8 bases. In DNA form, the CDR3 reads TGCGCCAGCAGCGTCATACAGGGGGAAGGCTACACCTTC. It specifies CASSVIQGEGYTF.

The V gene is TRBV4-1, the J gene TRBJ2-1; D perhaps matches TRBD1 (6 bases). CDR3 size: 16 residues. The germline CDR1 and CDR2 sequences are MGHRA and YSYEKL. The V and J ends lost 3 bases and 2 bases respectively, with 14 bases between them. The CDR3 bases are TGCGCCAGCAGCCAGGCTCTAGGGGGAACCTACAATGAGCAGTTCTTC. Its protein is CASSQALGGTYNEQFF.

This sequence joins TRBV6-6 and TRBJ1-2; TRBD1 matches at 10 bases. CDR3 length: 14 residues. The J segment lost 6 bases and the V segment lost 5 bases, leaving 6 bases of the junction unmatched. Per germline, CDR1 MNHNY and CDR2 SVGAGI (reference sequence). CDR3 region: CASSNHGTGDGYTF. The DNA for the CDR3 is TGTGCCAGCAGTAACCACGGGACAGGGGATGGCTACACCTTC.